Following are 2 T cell receptor beta chains from one sample sequenced in a study of vaccination and CD4 T cells after COVID-19. What these receptors recognize is not known. Sequence data for DNA of cultured CD4+ T cells were generated by the Oncomine TCR Beta short-read assay. TCRdb re-called the PCR reads with MiXCR, one entry per CDR3 protein. The repertoire holds 8,400 or so distinct CDR3 sequences, with 45% as singletons. Treatment of the sample: roughly 11-day PBMC culture with coronavirus spike peptide pools or control peptides (ViraFEST assay). According to the study, CD4+ T cells from the unexposed donor were gathered ahead of the COVID-19 pandemic (2011-2018). Sequenced sample: CD4+ T cells from blood, cultured in vitro. Every receptor here comes from a human donor in good health.

This chain links TRBV5-4 with TRBJ1-6, with D perhaps matching TRBD1 (6 bases). Trimming stripped 4 bases from V and 9 bases from J, with 17 bases between. CDR1 and CDR2 (germline): SGHNT, YYREEE (reference sequence). The length of the CDR3 is 15 residues. CDR3: CASSPTQGQSSPLHF. CDR3 bases: TGTGCCAGCAGCCCCACCCAGGGGCAGAGTTCACCCCTCCACTTT.

This clonotype was counted only a few times. The rearrangement links TRBV20-1 to TRBJ1-3; D gene ambiguous. V was trimmed by 1 base and J by 7 bases, leaving 11 bases between them. The CDR3 sequence is 13 residues long. CDR1 and CDR2 from the germline V gene are DFQATT and SNEGSKA (reference sequence). CDR3 sequence reads: CSARADIANTIYF. In DNA form, the CDR3 reads TGCAGTGCTAGAGCCGATATAGCGAACACCATATATTTT.